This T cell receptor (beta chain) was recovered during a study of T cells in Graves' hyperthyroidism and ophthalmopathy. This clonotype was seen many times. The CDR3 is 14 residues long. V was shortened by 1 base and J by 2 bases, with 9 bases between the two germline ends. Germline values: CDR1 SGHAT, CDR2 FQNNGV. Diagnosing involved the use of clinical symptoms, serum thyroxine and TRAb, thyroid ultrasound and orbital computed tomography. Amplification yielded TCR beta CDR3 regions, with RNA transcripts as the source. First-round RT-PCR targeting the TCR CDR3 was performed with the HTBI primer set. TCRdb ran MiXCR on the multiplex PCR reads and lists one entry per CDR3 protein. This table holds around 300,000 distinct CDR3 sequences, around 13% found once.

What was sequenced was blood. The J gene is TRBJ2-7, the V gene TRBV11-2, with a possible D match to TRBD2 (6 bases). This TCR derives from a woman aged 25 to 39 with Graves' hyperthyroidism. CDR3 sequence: CASSLAAGTYEQYF. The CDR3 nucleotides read TGTGCCAGCAGCTTAGCAGCGGGTACCTACGAGCAGTACTTC.